This record looks at one TCR beta chain sequence and its context. TCRdb reprocessed the 5' RACE reads via MiXCR and lists one record per CDR3 protein. The data show some 600,000 distinct CDR3 sequences, about a sixth seen once. This entry is derived from a study of T cells after yellow fever vaccination. The germline V gene has CDR1 MGHRA and CDR2 YSYEKL. The ends were cut back, 4 bases at V and 0 bases at J, with 12 bases in the middle. The CDR3 sequence is 15 residues long. The chain couples TRBV4-1 to TRBJ2-5; D gene ambiguous. This clonotype was obtained from a man aged 18 to 29 who received the YFV17D yellow fever vaccine. The input for sequencing was PBMCs, taken about 5 days after the first yellow fever vaccination. DNA for the CDR3: TGCGCCAGCAGCCCGTTGGACGGATACCAAGAGACCCAGTACTTC. This codes for CASSPLDGYQETQYF.